This entry concerns a single T cell receptor beta chain. The antigen is not known. The table came from immunoSEQ multiplex PCR; TCRdb's copy has only in-frame clones and leaves some out. The repertoire holds roughly 20,000 clones, with 70% to 80% as singletons. The data originate from a study of PD-1 blockade in classical Hodgkin lymphoma. Whole-study results and caveats: Diversity in CD4+ TCRs, unlike that measured in CD8+ TCRs, had risen significantly by C4D1. Complete responders showed a baseline diversity that resembled the diversity of newly diagnosed patients. Differences between repertoires have undefined causes, possibly disease activity or prior therapy.

With no exception, relapse followed autologous stem cell transplantation in all patients, and brentuximab vedotin exposure varied. Germline V lookup: CDR1 GTSNPN, CDR2 SVGIG (reference sequence). This CDR3 comprises 15 residues. V shed 4 bases, J shed 6 bases, and the junction held 8 bases outside the gene matches. The clonotype was recovered from a human donor with classical Hodgkin lymphoma. The J gene is TRBJ2-1, the V gene TRBV30, with 11 bases that match TRBD2. Sequencing was performed on peripheral blood mononuclear cells (PBMCs), taken at baseline. The CDR3 DNA is TGTGCCTGGATTATTGGACTAGCGGGCGGCAATGAGCAGTTCTTC. It encodes CAWIIGLAGGNEQFF.